Below, 7 T cell receptor beta chains from the same sample are listed, as sequenced in a study of T cell responses to AZD1222 COVID-19 vaccine. Generated by immunoSEQ multiplex PCR, the TCRdb table keeps only in-frame clones and is missing some. Of some 150,000 clones in the sample, approximately 89% were seen once. The sample was peripheral blood, taken 28 days after the second AZD1222 dose. These receptors were obtained from an adult who received the AZD1222 COVID-19 vaccine.

The genes are TRBV6-1 and TRBJ1-5; 7 bases are shared with TRBD1. Germline V gives CDR1 MNHNS, CDR2 SASEGT. This CDR3 region has 16 residues. Losses at the gene ends were 3 bases for V and 1 base for J; bases not matched to a gene: 6. In DNA, the CDR3 is TGTGCCAGCAGTGAGCAACCGGGACAGAGCAATCAGCCCCAGCATTTT. This codes for CASSEQPGQSNQPQHF.

The chain has TRBV29-1 and TRBJ2-2; D gene unclear. V shed 6 bases and J shed 3 bases, with 5 bases lying between them. The CDR3 loop spans 11 amino acids. Germline V lookup: CDR1 SQVTM, CDR2 ANQGSEA. CDR3 sequence reads: CSVLDTGELFF. The CDR3 DNA sequence: TGCAGCGTGCTAGACACCGGGGAGCTGTTTTTT.

The chain's CDR3 is CASSRMLGYEQYF. DNA for the CDR3: TGTGCCAGCAGCCGGATGTTGGGGTACGAGCAGTACTTC. The genes are TRBV12-3 or TRBV12-4 and TRBJ2-7; D gene ambiguous. This CDR3 is 13 amino acids long. Deletions cut 6 bases from V and 4 bases from J, with 13 bases between.

The chain recombines TRBV30 with TRBJ1-3; D gene uncertain. Germline V lookup: CDR1 GTSNPN, CDR2 SVGIG (reference sequence). The CDR3 sequence is 17 residues long. V lost 2 bases, J lost 0 bases, and 17 bases lay in between. The CDR3 protein is CAWSPTRGKPSGNTIYF. The CDR3 DNA reads as TGTGCCTGGAGTCCAACGCGGGGAAAACCCTCTGGAAACACCATATATTTT.

This clone appeared a single time. This chain connects TRBV30 to TRBJ1-4, with no clear D. The CDR3 runs to 14 residues. Germline CDR1 reads GTSNPN; CDR2 reads SVGIG (reference sequence). Trimming pared 0 bases from V and 5 bases from J, leaving 10 bases between. The CDR3: CAWSVGAGNEKLFF. The CDR3 nucleotides read TGTGCCTGGAGTGTAGGTGCGGGGAATGAAAAACTGTTTTTT.

This sequence joins TRBV15 and TRBJ1-1, with TRBD1 matching over 10 bases. CDR1 is LNHNV, CDR2 YYDKDF, per germline (reference sequence). V dropped 7 bases and J dropped 2; count of bases not matched to a gene: 4. The CDR3 length is 14 residues. The CDR3 DNA sequence: TGTGCCACCAAGAGGGACAGGGGAAACACTGAAGCTTTCTTT. It codes for CATKRDRGNTEAFF.

This rearrangement joins TRBV4-3 to TRBJ1-5; 9 positions match TRBD1. The ends lost 3 bases at V and 3 bases at J; junction bases unmatched: 3. The CDR3 is 15 residues long. Germline CDR1 and CDR2: LGHNA and YSLEER. The CDR3, as DNA: TGCGCCAGCAGCCAGGACAGGGGAGTCAATCAGCCCCAGCATTTT. As protein: CASSQDRGVNQPQHF.